The 2 T cell receptor beta chains below were found in one sample sequenced in a study of blood T cell repertoires in COVID-19. Using immunoSEQ multiplex PCR, the repertoire was profiled, and TCRdb retains in-frame clones only, with some absent. Of 280,000 or so clones listed, about 89% are singletons. The sample consisted of peripheral blood. These receptors originate from a woman aged 55-70 years with acute or convalescent COVID-19.

The gene calls are TRBV7-2 and TRBJ1-6; TRBD1 aligns across 8 bases. Germline values: CDR1 SGHTA, CDR2 FQGNSA. J lost 6 bases, V lost 6 bases, and 7 bases had no gene match. This CDR3 has 15 amino acids. DNA of the CDR3: TGTGCCAGCAGGCCCGAGACAGGGGTTAATTCACCCCTCCACTTT. Residues: CASRPETGVNSPLHF.

The rearrangement links TRBV18 to TRBJ1-2, with no clear D. The germline V gene encodes CDR1 KGHSH and CDR2 LQKENI. The CDR3 is 17 residues long. The V end was cut by 0 bases, the J end by 0 bases, with 14 bases between. CDR3 sequence (DNA): TGTGCCAGCTCACCACCCGTTTTTGAGGATACTAACTATGGCTACACCTTC. Amino acid sequence: CASSPPVFEDTNYGYTF.